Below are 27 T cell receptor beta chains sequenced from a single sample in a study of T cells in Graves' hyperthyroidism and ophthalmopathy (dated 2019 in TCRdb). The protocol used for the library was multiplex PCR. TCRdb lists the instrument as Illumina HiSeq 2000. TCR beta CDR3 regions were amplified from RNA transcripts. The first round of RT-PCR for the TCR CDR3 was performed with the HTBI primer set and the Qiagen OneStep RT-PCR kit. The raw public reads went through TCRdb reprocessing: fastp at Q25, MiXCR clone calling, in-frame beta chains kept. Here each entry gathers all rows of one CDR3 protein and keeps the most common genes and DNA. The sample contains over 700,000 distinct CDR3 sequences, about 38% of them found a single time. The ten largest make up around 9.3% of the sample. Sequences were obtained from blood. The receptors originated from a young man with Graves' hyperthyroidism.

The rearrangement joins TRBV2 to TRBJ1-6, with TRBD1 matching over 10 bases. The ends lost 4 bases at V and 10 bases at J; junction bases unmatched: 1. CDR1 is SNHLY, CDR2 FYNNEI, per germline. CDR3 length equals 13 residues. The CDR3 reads CASSGGQGSPLHF. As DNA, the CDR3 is TGTGCCAGCAGTGGGGGACAGGGGTCACCCCTCCACTTT. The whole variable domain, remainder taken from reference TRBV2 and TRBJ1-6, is EPEVTQTPSHQVTQMGQEVILRCVPISNHLYFYWYRQILGQKVEFLVSFYNNEISEKSEIFDDQFSVERPDGSNFTLKIRSTKLEDSAMYFCASSGGQGSPLHFGNGTRLTVT.

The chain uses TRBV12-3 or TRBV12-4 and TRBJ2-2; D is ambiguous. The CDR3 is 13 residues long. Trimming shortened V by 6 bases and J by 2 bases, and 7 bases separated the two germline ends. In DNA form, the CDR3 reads TGTGCCAGCAGAGACCTTAACACCGGGGAGCTGTTTTTT. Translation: CASRDLNTGELFF.

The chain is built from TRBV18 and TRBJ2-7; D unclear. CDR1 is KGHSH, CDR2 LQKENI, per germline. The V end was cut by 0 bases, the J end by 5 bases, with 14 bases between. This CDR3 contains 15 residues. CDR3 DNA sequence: TGTGCCAGCTCACCACCCGTTTCGATTCCTAACGAGCAGTACTTC. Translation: CASSPPVSIPNEQYF. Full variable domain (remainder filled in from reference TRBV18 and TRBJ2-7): NAGVMQNPRHLVRRRGQEARLRCSPMKGHSHVYWYRQLPEEGLKFMVYLQKENIIDESGMPKERFSAEFPKEGPSILRIQQVVRGDSAAYFCASSPPVSIPNEQYFGPGTRLTVT.

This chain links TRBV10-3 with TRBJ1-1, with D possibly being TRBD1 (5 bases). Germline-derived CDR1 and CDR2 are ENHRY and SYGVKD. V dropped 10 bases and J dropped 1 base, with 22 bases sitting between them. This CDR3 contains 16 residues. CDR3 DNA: TGTGCCAGTCAAGTGGGGGGTGGTACCACGAACACTGAAGCTTTCTTT. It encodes CASQVGGGTTNTEAFF.

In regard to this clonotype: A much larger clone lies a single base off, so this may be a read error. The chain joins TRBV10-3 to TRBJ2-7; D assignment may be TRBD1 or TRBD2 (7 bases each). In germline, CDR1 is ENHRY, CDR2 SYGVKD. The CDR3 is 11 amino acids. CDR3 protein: CAPRGGNKQYF. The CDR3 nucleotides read TGTGCTCCCAGGGGGGGTAACAAGCAGTACTTC.

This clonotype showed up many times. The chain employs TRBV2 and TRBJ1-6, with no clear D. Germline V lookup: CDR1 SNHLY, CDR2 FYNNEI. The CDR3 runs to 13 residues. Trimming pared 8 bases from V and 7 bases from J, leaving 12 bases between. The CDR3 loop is CASQGLENSPLHF. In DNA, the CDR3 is TGTGCCAGCCAAGGACTGGAGAATTCACCCCTCCACTTT.

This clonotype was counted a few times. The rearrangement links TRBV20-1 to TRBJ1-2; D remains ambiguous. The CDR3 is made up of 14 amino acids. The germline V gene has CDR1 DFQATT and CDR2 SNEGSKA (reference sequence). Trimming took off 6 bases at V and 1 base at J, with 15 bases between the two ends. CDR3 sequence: CSANPPGVNYGYTF. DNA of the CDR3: TGCAGTGCGAACCCCCCGGGAGTTAACTATGGCTACACCTTC.

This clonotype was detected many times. The CDR3 sequence: CASSGEDGTQYF. DNA of the CDR3: TGTGCCAGCAGTGGCGAGGATGGGACCCAGTACTTC. The J gene is TRBJ2-5, the V gene TRBV25-1; D gene unclear. Germline CDR1 is MGHDK and CDR2 is SYGVNS. There are 12 residues in the CDR3. Trimming stripped 4 bases from V and 7 bases from J, with 10 bases between.

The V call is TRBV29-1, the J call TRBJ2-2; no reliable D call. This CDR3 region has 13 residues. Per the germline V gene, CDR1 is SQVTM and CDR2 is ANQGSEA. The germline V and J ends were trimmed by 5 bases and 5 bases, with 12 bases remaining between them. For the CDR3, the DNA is TGCAGCGTTTGTCGGTCAGAGACCGGGGAGCTGTTTTTT. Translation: CSVCRSETGELFF.

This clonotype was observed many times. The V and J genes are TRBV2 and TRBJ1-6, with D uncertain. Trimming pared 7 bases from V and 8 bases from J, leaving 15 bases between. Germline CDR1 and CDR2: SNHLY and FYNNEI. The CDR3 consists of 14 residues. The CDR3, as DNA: TGTGCCAGCATTAAGGGCCTGAAGGATTCACCCCTCCACTTT. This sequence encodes CASIKGLKDSPLHF.

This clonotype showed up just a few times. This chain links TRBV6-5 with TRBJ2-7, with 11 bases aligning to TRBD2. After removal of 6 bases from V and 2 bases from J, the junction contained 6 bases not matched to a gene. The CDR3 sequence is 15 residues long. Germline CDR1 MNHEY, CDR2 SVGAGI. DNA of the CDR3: TGTGCCAGCAGAACCGGTAGCGGGGGGGCCTACGAGCAGTACTTC. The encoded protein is CASRTGSGGAYEQYF.

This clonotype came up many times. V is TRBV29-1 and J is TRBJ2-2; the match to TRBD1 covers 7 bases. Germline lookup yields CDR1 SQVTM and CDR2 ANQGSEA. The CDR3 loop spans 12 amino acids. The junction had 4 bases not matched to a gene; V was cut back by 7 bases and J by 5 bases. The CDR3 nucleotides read TGCAGCGCCATCAGGGGGACCGGGGAGCTGTTTTTT. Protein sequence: CSAIRGTGELFF.

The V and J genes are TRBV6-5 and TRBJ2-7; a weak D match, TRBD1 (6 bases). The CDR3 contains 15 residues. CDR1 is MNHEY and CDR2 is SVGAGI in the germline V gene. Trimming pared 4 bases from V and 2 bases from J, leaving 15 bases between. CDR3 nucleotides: TGTGCCAGCAGTTTCGGGACACCGACCCCCTACGAGCAGTACTTC. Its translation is CASSFGTPTPYEQYF.

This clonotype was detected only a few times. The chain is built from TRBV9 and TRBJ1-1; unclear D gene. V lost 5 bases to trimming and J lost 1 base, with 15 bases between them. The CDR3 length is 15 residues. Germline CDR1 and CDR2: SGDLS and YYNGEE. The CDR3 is CASRDLGSRNTEAFF. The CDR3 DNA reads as TGTGCCAGCAGGGACCTGGGCAGCAGGAACACTGAAGCTTTCTTT.

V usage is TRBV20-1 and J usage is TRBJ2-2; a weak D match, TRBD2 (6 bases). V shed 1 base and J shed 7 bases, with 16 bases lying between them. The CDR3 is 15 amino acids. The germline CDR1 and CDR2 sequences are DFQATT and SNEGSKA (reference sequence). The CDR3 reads CSARVMGRGIGELFF. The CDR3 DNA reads TGCAGTGCTAGAGTTATGGGGCGCGGGATCGGGGAGCTGTTTTTT.

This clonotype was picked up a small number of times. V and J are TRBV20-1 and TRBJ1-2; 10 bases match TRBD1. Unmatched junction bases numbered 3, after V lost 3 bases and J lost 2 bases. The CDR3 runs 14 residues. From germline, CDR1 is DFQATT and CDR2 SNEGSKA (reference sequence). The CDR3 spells CSARDRGLNYGYTF. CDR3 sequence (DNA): TGCAGTGCTAGGGACAGGGGGTTGAACTATGGCTACACCTTC.

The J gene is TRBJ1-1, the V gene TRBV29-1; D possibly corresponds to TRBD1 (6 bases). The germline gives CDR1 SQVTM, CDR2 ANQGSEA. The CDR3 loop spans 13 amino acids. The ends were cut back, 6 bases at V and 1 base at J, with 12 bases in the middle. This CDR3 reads CSVDGRGNTEAFF. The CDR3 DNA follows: TGCAGCGTAGACGGCAGGGGGAACACTGAAGCTTTCTTT.

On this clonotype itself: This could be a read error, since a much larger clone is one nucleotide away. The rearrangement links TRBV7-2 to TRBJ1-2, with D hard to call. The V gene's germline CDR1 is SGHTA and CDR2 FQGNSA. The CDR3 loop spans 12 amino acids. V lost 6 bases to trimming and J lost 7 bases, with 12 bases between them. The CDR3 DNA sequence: TGTGCCAGCAGGTGGGATCAGATTGGCTACACCTTC. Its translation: CASRWDQIGYTF.

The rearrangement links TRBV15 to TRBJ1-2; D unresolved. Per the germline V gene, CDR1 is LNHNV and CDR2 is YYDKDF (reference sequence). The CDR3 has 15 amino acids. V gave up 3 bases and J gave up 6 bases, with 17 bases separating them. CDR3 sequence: CATSSGWAPGDGYTF. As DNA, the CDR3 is TGTGCCACCAGCAGTGGGTGGGCCCCGGGAGATGGCTACACCTTC.

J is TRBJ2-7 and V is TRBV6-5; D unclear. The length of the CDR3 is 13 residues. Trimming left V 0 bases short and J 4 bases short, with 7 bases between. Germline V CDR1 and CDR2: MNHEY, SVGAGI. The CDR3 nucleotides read TGTGCCAGCAGTTACTCGAGCACATACGAGCAGTACTTC. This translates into CASSYSSTYEQYF.

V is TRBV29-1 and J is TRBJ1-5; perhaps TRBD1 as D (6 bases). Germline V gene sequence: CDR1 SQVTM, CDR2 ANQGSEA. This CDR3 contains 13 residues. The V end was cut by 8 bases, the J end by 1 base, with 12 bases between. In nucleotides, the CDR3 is TGCAGCAGTGAGGGGGACAGCAATCAGCCCCAGCATTTT. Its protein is CSSEGDSNQPQHF.

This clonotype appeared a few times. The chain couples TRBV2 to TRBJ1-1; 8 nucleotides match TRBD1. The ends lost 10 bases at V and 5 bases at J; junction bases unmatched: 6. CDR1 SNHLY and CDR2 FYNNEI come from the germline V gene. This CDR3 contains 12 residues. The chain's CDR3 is CAKLTGGTEAFF. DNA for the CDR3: TGTGCCAAACTTACAGGGGGGACTGAAGCTTTCTTT.

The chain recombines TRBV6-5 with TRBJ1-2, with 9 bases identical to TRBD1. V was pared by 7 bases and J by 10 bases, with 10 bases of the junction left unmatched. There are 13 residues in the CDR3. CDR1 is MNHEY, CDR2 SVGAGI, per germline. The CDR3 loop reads CASNPTGGYDYTF. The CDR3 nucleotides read TGTGCCAGCAACCCGACAGGGGGGTACGACTACACCTTC.

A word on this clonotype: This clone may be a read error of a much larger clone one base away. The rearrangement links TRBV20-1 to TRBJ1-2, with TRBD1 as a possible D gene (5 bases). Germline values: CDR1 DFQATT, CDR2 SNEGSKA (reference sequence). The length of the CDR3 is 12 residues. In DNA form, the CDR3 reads TGCGGTGCTTCCGGGACGGTTCTTCGGTACACCTTC. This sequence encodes CGASGTVLRYTF.

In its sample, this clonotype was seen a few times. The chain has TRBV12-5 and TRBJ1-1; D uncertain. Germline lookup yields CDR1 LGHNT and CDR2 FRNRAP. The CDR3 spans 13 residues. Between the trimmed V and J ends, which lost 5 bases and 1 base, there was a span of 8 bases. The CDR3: CASGLVGNTEAFF. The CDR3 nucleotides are TGTGCTAGTGGTCTCGTGGGGAACACTGAAGCTTTCTTT.

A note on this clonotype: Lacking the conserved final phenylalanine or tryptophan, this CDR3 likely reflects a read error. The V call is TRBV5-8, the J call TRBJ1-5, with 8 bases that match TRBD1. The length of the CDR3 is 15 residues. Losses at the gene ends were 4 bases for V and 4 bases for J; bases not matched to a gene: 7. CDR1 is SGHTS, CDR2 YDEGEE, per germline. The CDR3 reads CASSTGQGRNQPQHL. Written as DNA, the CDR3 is TGTGCCAGCAGCACAGGACAGGGCAGAAATCAGCCCCAGCATCTT.

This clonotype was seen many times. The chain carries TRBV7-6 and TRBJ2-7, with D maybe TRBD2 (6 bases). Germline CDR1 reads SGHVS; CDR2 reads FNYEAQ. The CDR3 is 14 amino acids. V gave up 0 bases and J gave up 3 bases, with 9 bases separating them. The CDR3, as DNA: TGTGCCAGCAGCTTAGCCGGAGGGATCTACGAGCAGTACTTC. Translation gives CASSLAGGIYEQYF. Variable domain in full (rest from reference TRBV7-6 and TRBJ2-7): GAGVSQSPRYKVTKRGQDVALRCDPISGHVSLYWYRQALGQGPEFLTYFNYEAQQDKSGLPNDRFSAERPEGSISTLTIQRTEQRDSAMYRCASSLAGGIYEQYFGPGTRLTVT.